These 20 T cell receptor beta chains came from one sample sequenced in a study of T cells in Graves' hyperthyroidism and ophthalmopathy. Using RNA transcripts as the source, TCR beta CDR3 regions were amplified. HTBI primers drove first-round RT-PCR of the TCR CDR3. TCRdb independently ran MiXCR on the multiplex PCR reads; one entry per CDR3 protein. The top ten hold 25% to 30% of the sample, which has about 400,000 distinct CDR3 sequences, approximately 15% seen once. The sample consisted of blood. The receptors were gathered from a woman younger than 35 with Graves' hyperthyroidism that later progressed to Graves' ophthalmopathy.

This clonotype has ten or more counts. This chain uses TRBV28 with TRBJ1-1; the D is unclear. The CDR3 length is 11 residues. Trimming pared 3 bases from V and 7 bases from J, leaving 6 bases between. Germline CDR1 reads MDHEN; CDR2 reads SYDVKM. The CDR3 region has the DNA TGTGCCAGCAGTTTCCCGGATGAAGCTTTCTTT. Translation: CASSFPDEAFF.

This clonotype was counted at least ten times. The genes are TRBV7-8 and TRBJ1-2; TRBD1 agrees at 8 bases. Looked up from germline, CDR1 is SGHVS and CDR2 is FQNEAQ. V lost 5 bases to trimming and J lost 7 bases; unmatched junction nucleotides: 12. This CDR3 is built from 15 residues. CDR3 sequence (DNA): TGTGCCAGCAGCATGACCAGGGGGCAGATCACTGGCTACACCTTC. This encodes CASSMTRGQITGYTF.

The V call is TRBV6-5, the J call TRBJ1-6; no firm D call. The CDR3 runs 14 residues. Germline V lookup: CDR1 MNHEY, CDR2 SVGAGI. V shed 2 bases and J shed 7 bases, with 9 bases lying between them. The CDR3 bases are TGTGCCAGCAGTTACATTACGGTGAATTCACCCCTCCACTTT. Translated, it gives CASSYITVNSPLHF.

This clonotype has ten or more counts. The rearrangement uses TRBV11-1 and TRBJ1-4; TRBD1 is a possible D gene (5 bases). The V gene's germline CDR1 is SGHAT and CDR2 FQDESV (reference sequence). Trimming stripped 5 bases from V and 5 bases from J, with 12 bases between. This CDR3 comprises 14 residues. The CDR3 reads CASSTGTGNEKLFF. CDR3 bases: TGTGCCAGCAGCACCGGGACGGGGAATGAAAAACTGTTTTTT.

J is TRBJ1-1 and V is TRBV28; D is unclear. The germline gives CDR1 MDHEN, CDR2 SYDVKM. The CDR3 runs to 12 residues. The V gene lost 6 bases and the J gene lost 8 bases, with 13 bases spanning the gap. CDR3 coding DNA: TGTGCCAGCAGGTTTGCCAGCGAGGAAGCTTTCTTT. Amino acids: CASRFASEEAFF.

The J gene is TRBJ2-7, the V gene TRBV3-1, with no clear D. CDR1 LGHDT and CDR2 YNNKEL come from the germline V gene (reference sequence). This CDR3 has 17 amino acids. V lost 4 bases and J 0 bases, leaving 19 bases between the germline ends. The CDR3 is CASSRSYEVPSSYEQYF. DNA for the CDR3: TGTGCCAGCAGCCGCAGTTATGAGGTCCCTAGCTCCTACGAGCAGTACTTC.

The chain uses TRBV7-2 and TRBJ2-6, with no clear D. The CDR3 is 16 residues long. The germline gives CDR1 SGHTA, CDR2 FQGNSA. V was pared by 6 bases and J by 0 bases, with 12 bases between. The CDR3 DNA is TGTGCCAGCAGTGACTCAGCGTCCTCTGGGGCCAACGTCCTGACTTTC. It specifies CASSDSASSGANVLTF.

This clonotype was seen at least ten times. The chain uses TRBV20-1 and TRBJ2-5; 12 nucleotides line up with TRBD1. V lost 5 bases, J lost 3 bases, and 4 bases stayed unmatched. The length of the CDR3 is 14 residues. Germline assignment: CDR1 DFQATT and CDR2 SNEGSKA (reference sequence). This CDR3 reads CSAPGQGAKETQYF. Written as DNA, the CDR3 is TGCAGTGCTCCGGGACAGGGGGCGAAAGAGACCCAGTACTTC.

V usage is TRBV20-1 and J usage is TRBJ1-1; D perhaps matches TRBD1 (6 bases). V shed 6 bases and J shed 0 bases, with 11 bases lying between them. The V gene's germline CDR1 is DFQATT and CDR2 SNEGSKA (reference sequence). The CDR3 sequence is 13 residues long. The CDR3 sequence is CSAHRALNTEAFF. CDR3 in DNA: TGCAGTGCGCACAGGGCCCTGAACACTGAAGCTTTCTTT.

This clonotype was observed a few times. The V call is TRBV2, the J call TRBJ2-5; 7 nucleotides line up with TRBD1. The V gene's germline CDR1 is SNHLY and CDR2 FYNNEI. The junction had 9 bases not matched to a gene; V was cut back by 5 bases and J by 0 bases. This CDR3 contains 16 residues. The CDR3 sequence: CASSLTPGQHQETQYF. The CDR3 nucleotides read TGTGCCAGCAGTCTAACTCCGGGACAGCACCAAGAGACCCAGTACTTC.

The table lists this clonotype with many counts. The CDR3 spells CASRSSYYEQYF. Written as DNA, the CDR3 is TGTGCCAGCAGGTCCTCATACTACGAGCAGTACTTC. The chain uses TRBV28 and TRBJ2-7; no firm D call. Trimming cost V 6 bases and J 3 bases, with 9 bases left between them. Germline lookup yields CDR1 MDHEN and CDR2 SYDVKM. The CDR3 loop spans 12 amino acids.

This clonotype was recorded at least ten times. The rearrangement uses TRBV2 and TRBJ2-1, with 10 bases identical to TRBD2. CDR1 SNHLY and CDR2 FYNNEI come from the germline V gene. The CDR3 totals 17 residues. V dropped 4 bases and J dropped 8; count of bases not matched to a gene: 14. This chain's CDR3 is CASSVSPRSSGSYEQFF. In DNA form, the CDR3 reads TGTGCCAGCAGTGTATCGCCCCGGTCTAGCGGGAGTTATGAGCAGTTCTTC.

This chain connects TRBV10-3 to TRBJ2-7; 9 positions match TRBD2. Germline loops: CDR1 ENHRY, CDR2 SYGVKD. CDR3 length equals 17 residues. J was trimmed by 6 bases and V by 6 bases; bases with no gene match: 18. The CDR3 nucleotides are TGTGCCATCAGGAAGGACGTTACCGGGACTAGCAGTTCCGAGCAGTACTTC. Translating gives CAIRKDVTGTSSSEQYF.

This clonotype was picked up many times. The rearrangement links TRBV27 to TRBJ2-7, with TRBD1 matching over 12 bases. From germline, CDR1 is MNHEY and CDR2 SMNVEV (reference sequence). The length of the CDR3 is 17 residues. V was clipped by 6 bases and J by 5 bases; unmatched bases: 14. Here the CDR3 DNA reads TGTGCCAGCAGACCTTATAGGACGGGACAGGGGGCCAACGAGCAGTACTTC. Its translation is CASRPYRTGQGANEQYF.

The sample holds many counts of this clonotype. The rearrangement uses TRBV18 and TRBJ2-7; D might be TRBD2 (5 bases). V lost 5 bases, J lost 3 bases, and 14 bases lay in between. The CDR3 length is 14 residues. Per the germline V gene, CDR1 is KGHSH and CDR2 is LQKENI. In DNA form, the CDR3 reads TGTGCCAGCTCAGCCACTAGGGAGATCTACGAGCAGTACTTC. Protein sequence: CASSATREIYEQYF.

In its sample, this clonotype was seen many times. The rearrangement uses TRBV3-1 and TRBJ1-2, with D possibly TRBD1 on 6 matching bases. The CDR3 covers 13 residues. Germline values: CDR1 LGHDT, CDR2 YNNKEL (reference sequence). The ends were cut back, 5 bases at V and 4 bases at J, with 11 bases in the middle. The CDR3 sequence: CASSSRGTYGYTF. The CDR3 nucleotides are TGTGCCAGCAGCTCCAGGGGAACCTATGGCTACACCTTC.

This clonotype was detected a few times. With a much larger clone just one base away, this may be a read error. This rearrangement joins TRBV4-1 to TRBJ1-1; no clear D. This CDR3 has 14 residues. From germline, CDR1 is MGHRA and CDR2 YSYEKL. The V end lost 0 bases, the J end lost 7 bases, and 12 bases lay between the germline ends. The CDR3 DNA is TGCGCCAGCAGCCAAGATCGGGGTTATGATGAAGCTTTCTTT. It codes for CASSQDRGYDEAFF.

The rearrangement uses TRBV6-1 and TRBJ2-5; D perhaps matches TRBD2 (5 bases). This CDR3 comprises 14 residues. Per germline, CDR1 MNHNS and CDR2 SASEGT. V was pared by 5 bases and J by 1 base, with 11 bases between. The CDR3 protein is CASSLGLRQETQYF. The CDR3 coding sequence is TGTGCCAGCAGTTTAGGACTCCGCCAAGAGACCCAGTACTTC.

This clonotype was seen many times. J is TRBJ2-2 and V is TRBV18; D unclear. The V and J ends lost 2 bases and 5 bases respectively, with 9 bases between them. The CDR3 loop spans 14 amino acids. Germline V gene data show CDR1 as KGHSH and CDR2 as LQKENI. CDR3 amino acids: CASSPMVVTGELFF. CDR3 nucleotides: TGTGCCAGCTCACCAATGGTTGTGACCGGGGAGCTGTTTTTT.

The chain carries TRBV4-1 and TRBJ2-7; D gene uncertain. Deletions cut 1 base from V and 1 base from J, with 5 bases between. CDR3 length: 13 amino acids. Germline assignment: CDR1 MGHRA and CDR2 YSYEKL. CDR3 residues: CASSQANSYEQYF. CDR3 coding DNA: TGCGCCAGCAGCCAAGCCAATTCCTACGAGCAGTACTTC.